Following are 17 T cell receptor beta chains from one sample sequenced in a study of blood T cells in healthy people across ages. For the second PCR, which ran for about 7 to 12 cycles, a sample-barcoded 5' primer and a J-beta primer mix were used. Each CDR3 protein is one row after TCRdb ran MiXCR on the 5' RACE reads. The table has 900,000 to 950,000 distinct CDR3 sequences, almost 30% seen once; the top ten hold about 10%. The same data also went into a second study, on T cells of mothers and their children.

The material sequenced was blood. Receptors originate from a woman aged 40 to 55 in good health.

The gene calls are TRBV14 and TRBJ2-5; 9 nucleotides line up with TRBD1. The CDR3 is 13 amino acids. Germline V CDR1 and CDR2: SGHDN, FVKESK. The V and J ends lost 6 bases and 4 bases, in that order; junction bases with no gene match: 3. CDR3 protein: CASRDRGVETQYF. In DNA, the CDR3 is TGTGCCAGCAGGGACAGGGGCGTAGAGACCCAGTACTTC.

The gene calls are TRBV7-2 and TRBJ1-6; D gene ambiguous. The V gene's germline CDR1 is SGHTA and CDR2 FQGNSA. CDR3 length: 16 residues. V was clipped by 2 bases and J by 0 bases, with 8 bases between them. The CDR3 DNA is TGTGCCAGCAGCTTATTCAGGAGCTCCTATAATTCACCCCTCCACTTT. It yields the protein CASSLFRSSYNSPLHF. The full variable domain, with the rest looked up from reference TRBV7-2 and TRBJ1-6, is GAGVSQSPSNKVTEKGKDVELRCDPISGHTALYWYRQSLGQGLEFLIYFQGNSAPDKSGLPSDRFSAERTGGSVSTLTIQRTQQEDSAVYLCASSLFRSSYNSPLHFGNGTRLTVT.

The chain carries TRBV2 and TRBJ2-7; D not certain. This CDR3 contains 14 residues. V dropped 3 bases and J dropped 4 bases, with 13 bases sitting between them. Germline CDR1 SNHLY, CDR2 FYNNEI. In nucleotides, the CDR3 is TGTGCCAGCAGTGATATATTTGCCGATTACGAGCAGTACTTC. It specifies CASSDIFADYEQYF.

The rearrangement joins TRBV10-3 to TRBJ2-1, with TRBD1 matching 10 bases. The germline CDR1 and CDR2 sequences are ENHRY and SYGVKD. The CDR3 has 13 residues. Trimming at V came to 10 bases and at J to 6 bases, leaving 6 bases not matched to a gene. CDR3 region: CATRQGAVNEQFF. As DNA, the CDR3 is TGTGCCACAAGACAGGGGGCAGTCAATGAGCAGTTCTTC.

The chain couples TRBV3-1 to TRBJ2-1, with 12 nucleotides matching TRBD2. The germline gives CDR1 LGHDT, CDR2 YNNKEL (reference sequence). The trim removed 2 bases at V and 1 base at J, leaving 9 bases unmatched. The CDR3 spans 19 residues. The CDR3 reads CASSQPRLAGGQSYNEQFF. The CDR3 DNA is TGTGCCAGCAGCCAACCTCGGCTAGCGGGGGGGCAATCCTACAATGAGCAGTTCTTC.

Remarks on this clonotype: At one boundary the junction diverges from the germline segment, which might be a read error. The CDR3 is CASGEYGYEQYF. CDR3 nucleotides: TGTGCCAGCGGTGAATACGGCTATGAGCAGTACTTC. The gene calls are TRBV6-1 and TRBJ2-7; D remains ambiguous. CDR3 length: 12 amino acids. Germline V gene sequence: CDR1 MNHNS, CDR2 SASEGT.

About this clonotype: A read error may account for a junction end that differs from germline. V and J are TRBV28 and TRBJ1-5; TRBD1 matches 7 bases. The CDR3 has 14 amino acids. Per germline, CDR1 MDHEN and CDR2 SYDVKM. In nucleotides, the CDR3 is TGTGCCGGCAGCCGAGGGACAGTTAATCAGCCCCAGCATTTT. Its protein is CAGSRGTVNQPQHF.

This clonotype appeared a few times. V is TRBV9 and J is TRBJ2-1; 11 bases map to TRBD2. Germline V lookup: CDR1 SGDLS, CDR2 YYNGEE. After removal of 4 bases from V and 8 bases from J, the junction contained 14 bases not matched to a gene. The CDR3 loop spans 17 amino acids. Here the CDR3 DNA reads TGTGCCAGCAGCACCCCCTTAGCGGGGGGGCATAAGGATGAGCAGTTCTTC. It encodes CASSTPLAGGHKDEQFF.

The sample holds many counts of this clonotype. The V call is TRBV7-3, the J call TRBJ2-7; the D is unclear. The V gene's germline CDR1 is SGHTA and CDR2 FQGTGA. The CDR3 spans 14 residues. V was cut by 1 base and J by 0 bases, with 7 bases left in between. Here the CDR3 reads CASSLNGGSYEQYF. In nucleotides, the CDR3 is TGTGCCAGCAGCTTAAACGGCGGCTCCTACGAGCAGTACTTC.

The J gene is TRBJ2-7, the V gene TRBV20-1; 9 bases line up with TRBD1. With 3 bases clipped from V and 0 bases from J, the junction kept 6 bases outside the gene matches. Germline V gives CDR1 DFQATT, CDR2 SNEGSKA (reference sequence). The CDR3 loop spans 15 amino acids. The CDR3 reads CSASRTGGNSYEQYF. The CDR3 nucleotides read TGCAGTGCTAGCCGCACAGGGGGCAACTCCTACGAGCAGTACTTC.

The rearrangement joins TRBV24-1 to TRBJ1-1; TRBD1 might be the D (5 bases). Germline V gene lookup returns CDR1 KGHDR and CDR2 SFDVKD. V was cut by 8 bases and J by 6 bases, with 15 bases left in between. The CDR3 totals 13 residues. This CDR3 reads CATKGPGPSEAFF. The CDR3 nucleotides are TGTGCCACCAAGGGGCCGGGTCCCTCTGAAGCTTTCTTT.

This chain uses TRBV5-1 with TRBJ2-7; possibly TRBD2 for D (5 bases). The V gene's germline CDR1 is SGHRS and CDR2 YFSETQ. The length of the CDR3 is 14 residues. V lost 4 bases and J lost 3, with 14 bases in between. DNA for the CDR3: TGCGCCAGCAGCCTTGGCGCGGGTGTCTACGAGCAGTACTTC. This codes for CASSLGAGVYEQYF.

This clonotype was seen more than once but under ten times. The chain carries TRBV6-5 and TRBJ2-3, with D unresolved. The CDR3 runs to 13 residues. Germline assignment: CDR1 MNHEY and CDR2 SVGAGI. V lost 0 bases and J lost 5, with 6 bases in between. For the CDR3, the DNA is TGTGCCAGCAGTTACTCCTGGCGAGATACGCAGTATTTT. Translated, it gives CASSYSWRDTQYF.

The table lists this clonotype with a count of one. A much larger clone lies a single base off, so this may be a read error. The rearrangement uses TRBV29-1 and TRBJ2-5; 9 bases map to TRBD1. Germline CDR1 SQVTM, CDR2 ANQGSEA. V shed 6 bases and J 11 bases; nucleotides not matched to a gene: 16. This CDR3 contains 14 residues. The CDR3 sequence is CSVRPTGGTGEQYF. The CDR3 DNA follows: TGCAGCGTCCGTCCGACAGGGGGGACCGGGGAGCAGTACTTC. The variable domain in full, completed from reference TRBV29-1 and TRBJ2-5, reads SAVISQKPSRDICQRGTSLTIQCQVDSQVTMMFWYRQQPGQSLTLIATANQGSEATYESGFVIDKFPISRPNLTFSTLTVSNMSPEDSSIYLCSVRPTGGTGEQYFGPGTRLLVL.

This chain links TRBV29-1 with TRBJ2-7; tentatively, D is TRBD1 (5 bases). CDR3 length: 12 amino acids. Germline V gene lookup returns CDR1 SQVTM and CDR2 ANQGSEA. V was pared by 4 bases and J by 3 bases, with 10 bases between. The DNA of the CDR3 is TGCAGCGTTGTGGGGCCGGGCTACGAGCAGTACTTC. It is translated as CSVVGPGYEQYF.

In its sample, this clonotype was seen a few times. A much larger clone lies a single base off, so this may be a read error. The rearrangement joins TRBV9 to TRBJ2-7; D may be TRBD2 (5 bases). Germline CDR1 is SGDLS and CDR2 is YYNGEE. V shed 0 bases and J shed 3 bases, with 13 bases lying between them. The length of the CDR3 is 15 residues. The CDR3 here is CASSVEGAPYYEQYF. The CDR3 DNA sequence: TGTGCCAGCAGCGTAGAGGGAGCCCCTTACTACGAGCAGTACTTC.

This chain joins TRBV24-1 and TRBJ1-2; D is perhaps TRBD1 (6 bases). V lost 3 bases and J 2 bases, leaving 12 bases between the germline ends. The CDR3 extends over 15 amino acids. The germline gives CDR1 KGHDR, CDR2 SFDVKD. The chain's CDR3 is CATSDTKGQNYGYTF. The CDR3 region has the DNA TGTGCCACCAGTGATACGAAGGGACAAAACTATGGCTACACCTTC.